This T cell receptor (beta chain) was captured in a study of T cell responses to AZD1222 COVID-19 vaccine. Study conclusions and caveats: Just a handful of AZD1222 recipients tested seropositive at baseline. An increase in Spike-specific TCR breadth and depth was observed after two AZD1222 doses.

Looked up from germline, CDR1 is LNHDA and CDR2 is SQIVND (reference sequence). There are 10 residues in the CDR3. Note on this clone: Its antigen is still unknown. At one of its ends the junction is not consistent with the germline gene, which may arise from a read error.

The repertoire was sequenced with immunoSEQ multiplex PCR; TCRdb's copy has only in-frame clones and lacks some. The table records some 120,000 clones, 88% of them present only once. Sequenced material: peripheral blood, taken on day 0 of AZD1222 vaccination. The receptor was derived from an adult in good health. V is TRBV19 and J is TRBJ1-2, with 8 nucleotides matching TRBD1. CDR3 sequence: CASGTGTEAF. The CDR3 DNA is TGTGCCAGTGGGACAGGTACAGAGGCCTTC.